This section outlines one TCR beta chain sequence together with its context. This entry is derived from a study of blood T cells in healthy people across ages. Whole-study context: Capturing about one barcoded beta molecule per two T cells was achieved by template switching.

The germline V gene encodes CDR1 SGHTA and CDR2 FQGNSA. The V gene lost 1 base and the J gene lost 2 bases, with 12 bases spanning the gap. The CDR3 has 16 residues. Primers used in a second PCR of roughly 7 to 12 cycles were a sample-barcoded 5' primer and a J-beta primer mix. Per-sample output comprised a minimum of 2.5 million paired-end reads containing CDR3. Via MiXCR, TCRdb re-called the 5' RACE reads, giving one row per CDR3 protein. The table records about 1.1 million distinct CDR3 sequences, roughly two fifths of them present only once. The clonotype was recovered from a man younger than 35 in good health. The sample comprised blood. The chain recombines TRBV7-2 with TRBJ2-1; D unclear. Written as DNA, the CDR3 is TGTGCCAGCAGCTTAGGCCGCTACTTGCCCTACAATGAGCAGTTCTTC. Translation gives CASSLGRYLPYNEQFF.